This TCR beta chain was identified during a study of shared clonotypes between healthy human individuals. About the study: The plates for each donor numbered three CD4 naive, three CD4 memory, two CD8 naive and one CD8 memory. General study points: Only blood samples were collected, and tissue repertoires likely differ.

Running of the assay took place at deep level. The authors loaded 200 ng DNA, 25,000 to 30,000 T cell genomes, into sorted-subset replicate PCRs. TCRdb keeps only in-frame clones here, not all; method: immunoSEQ multiplex PCR. Of about 2 million clones listed, 85% to 95% are singletons. Germline-derived CDR1 and CDR2 are SNHLY and FYNNEI. The CDR3 loop spans 14 amino acids. V lost 2 bases to trimming and J lost 13 bases, with 18 bases between them. Concerning this clone itself: Its antigen is as yet unknown.

This rearrangement joins TRBV2 to TRBJ1-5; D remains ambiguous. Sequenced material: naive CD4+ T cells sorted from blood. Subset reported: CD45RA+ positively selected. This sequence originates from a man between 18 and 29 years old in good health. CDR3 in amino acids: CASSEFGGFESQHF. In nucleotides, the CDR3 is TGTGCCAGCAGTGAATTTGGTGGGTTCGAGTCACAGCATTTT.